The clone carrying this T cell receptor beta chain was observed a handful of times. The antigen remains undetermined. Germline V CDR1 and CDR2: SEHNR, FQNEAQ (reference sequence). The CDR3 runs 15 residues. V gave up 4 bases and J gave up 2 bases, with 14 bases separating them. The sample belongs to a study of post-analysis software for immune sequencing data. General observations from the study: Samples from one preparation batch, clustered by F measure, grouped strongly together. TRBV5-6, TRBV5-1 and TRBV20-1 belonged to a set of roughly 5 TRBV segments that were more frequent in patients than controls.

TCR beta cDNA libraries had unique molecular identifiers. TCRdb called the PCR reads again in MiXCR, with one record for every CDR3 protein. This table has 150,000 to 200,000 distinct CDR3 sequences, over 25% appearing once. The chain joins TRBV7-9 to TRBJ1-1; perhaps TRBD1 as D (6 bases). This clonotype was sampled from a girl aged 10-17 years with multiple sclerosis. Sequenced input: blood. DNA for the CDR3: TGTGCCAGCAGCTCCCGCAGAGGGGGAAACACTGAAGCTTTCTTT. Protein: CASSSRRGGNTEAFF.